This TCR beta chain was sequenced during a study of blood T cell repertoires in COVID-19. Study-wide context: The United States, Italy and Spain provided the acute and convalescent COVID-19 samples. T cells, B-cell-depleted T cells, or PBMCs provided the cDNA or gDNA that served as material.

V lost 0 bases to trimming and J lost 8 bases; unmatched junction nucleotides: 12. CDR3 length: 18 residues. Germline CDR1 reads SGDLS; CDR2 reads YYNGEE. In the original analysis: Reference gene primers were amplified, and this amplification served to estimate nucleated cell counts. Measured with immunoSEQ multiplex PCR; TCRdb has only the in-frame clones, and not every one. D and trimming come from the DNA, and the V and J calls and clone size come from that table. The sample carries about 130,000 clones, about 88% recorded once. What was sequenced was peripheral blood. The clonotype was recovered from an elderly woman with acute or convalescent COVID-19. The chain combines TRBV9 with TRBJ1-4; 11 bases agree with TRBD1. The CDR3 nucleotides are TGTGCCAGCAGCGTAGTTGGGGACAGGGGGTTTTTTAGGGAAAAACTGTTTTTT. Translation gives CASSVVGDRGFFREKLFF.